This T cell receptor beta chain was observed in a study of human T cells and chemical hapten exposure. Study-level results: DPC sensitization produced no change in TCRs with frequency above 1 in 1000.

This clonotype was counted ten times or more. Its matching antigen is unknown. The germline CDR1 and CDR2 sequences are ENHRY and SYGVKD. CDR3 length equals 16 residues. V lost 8 bases and J 4 bases, leaving 18 bases between the germline ends. Using its own MiXCR run on the RACE reads, TCRdb lists one record per CDR3 protein. The profile shows approximately 32,000 distinct CDR3 sequences, nearly 6% of them singletons. As to time point: patch test 3, about 24 weeks after DPC sensitization. Treatment meaning: therapeutic diphenylcyclopropenone sensitization with weekly scalp DPC. The chain links TRBV10-3 to TRBJ2-6; D possibly corresponds to TRBD2 (7 bases). This sequence originates from a man aged 25 to 45 with alopecia areata. Some clones in this sample may be carry-over from other donors' samples. Material: whole blood, obtained in connection with sensitization to the hapten diphenylcyclopropenone (DPC). Written as DNA, the CDR3 is TGTGCCATCGTTGGAGGGGGAGGGCCCGGGGCCAACGTCCTGACTTTC. Residues: CAIVGGGGPGANVLTF.